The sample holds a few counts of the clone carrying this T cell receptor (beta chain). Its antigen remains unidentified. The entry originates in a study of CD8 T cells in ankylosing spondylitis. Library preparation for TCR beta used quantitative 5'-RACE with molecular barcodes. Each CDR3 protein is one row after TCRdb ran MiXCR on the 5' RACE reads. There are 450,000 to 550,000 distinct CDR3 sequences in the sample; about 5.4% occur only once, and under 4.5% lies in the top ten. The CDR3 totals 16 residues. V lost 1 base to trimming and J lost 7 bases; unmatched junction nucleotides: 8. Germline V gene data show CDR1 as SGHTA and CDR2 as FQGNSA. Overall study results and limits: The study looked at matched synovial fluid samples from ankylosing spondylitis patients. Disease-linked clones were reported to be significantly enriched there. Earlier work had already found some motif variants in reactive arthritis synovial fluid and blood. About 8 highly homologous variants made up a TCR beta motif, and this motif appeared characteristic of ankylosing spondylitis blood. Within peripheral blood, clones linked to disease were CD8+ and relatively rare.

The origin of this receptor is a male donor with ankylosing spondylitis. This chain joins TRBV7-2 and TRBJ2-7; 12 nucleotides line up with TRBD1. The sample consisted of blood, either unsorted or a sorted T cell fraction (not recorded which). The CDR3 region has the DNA TGTGCCAGCAGCTTAGTCGGGACAGGGGGCACGATGGAGCAGTACTTC. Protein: CASSLVGTGGTMEQYF.